The text below deals with one TCR beta chain. Using genomic DNA as the template, TCR beta VDJ and CDR3 profiling was carried out. TCRdb recomputed calls from the reads with MiXCR, one row per CDR3 protein. Of hundreds of thousands of distinct CDR3 sequences in the sample, approximately 79% were seen once. The data are from a study of CD8+CD57+ T cells in acquired aplastic anemia. There are 15 residues in the CDR3. The V end lost 4 bases, the J end lost 12 bases, and 24 bases lay between the germline ends. CDR1 and CDR2 from the germline V gene are SEHNR and FQNEAQ (reference sequence). Only patients with CD8+CD57+ cell expansion on flow cytometry were chosen for sequencing.

The chain joins TRBV7-9 to TRBJ1-1, with a weak D call TRBD1 (5 bases). The receptor was isolated from a human donor with aplastic anemia. The material sequenced was sorted CD4+, CD8+, or CD8+CD57+ T cells (not recorded which) from PBMCs. CDR3 region: CASSSAVTWGEDPFF. Here the CDR3 DNA reads TGTGCCAGCAGCTCCGCAGTCACTTGGGGGGAGGACCCTTTCTTT.